This T cell receptor beta chain was found in a study of cytomegalovirus exposure and HLA in healthy donors. At collection, donors were nominally healthy, but unrecorded immune exposures were probable. V trimming: 3 bases; J trimming: 1 base; junction bases outside the gene matches: 7. Germline V gene sequence: CDR1 SGHRS, CDR2 YFSETQ. The CDR3 contains 17 residues. Primers for the PCR totalled 60 Vbeta and 13 Jbeta. Using immunoSEQ multiplex PCR, the repertoire was profiled, and TCRdb retains in-frame clones only, with some absent. This table holds 80,000 to 95,000 clones, just under 85% found once. Sequences were obtained from PBMCs. The TCR originated in a woman under 30 in good health and CMV-seropositive. This chain links TRBV5-1 with TRBJ2-7; 13 nucleotides match TRBD2. The CDR3 coding sequence is TGCGCCAGCAGCTCCAGGACTAGCGGGAGCGATTCCTACGAGCAGTACTTC. Residues: CASSSRTSGSDSYEQYF.